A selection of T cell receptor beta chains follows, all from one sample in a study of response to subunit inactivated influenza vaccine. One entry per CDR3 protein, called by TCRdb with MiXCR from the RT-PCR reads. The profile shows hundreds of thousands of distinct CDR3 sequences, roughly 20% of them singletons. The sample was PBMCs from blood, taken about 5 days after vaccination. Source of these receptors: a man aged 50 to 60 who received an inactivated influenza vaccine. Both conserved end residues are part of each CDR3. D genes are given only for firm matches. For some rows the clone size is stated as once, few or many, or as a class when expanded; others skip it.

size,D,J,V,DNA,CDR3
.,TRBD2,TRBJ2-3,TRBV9,TGTGCCAGCAGCGTACTAGCGGGAAGGGCGGATACGCAGTATTTT,CASSVLAGRADTQYF
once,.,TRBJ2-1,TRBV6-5,TGTGCCAGCAGCTTAGACAGGTGTATTGGGAATGAGCAGTTCTTC,CASSLDRCIGNEQFF
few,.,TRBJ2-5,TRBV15,TGTGCCACCAGCAGAGTGGTTGGGTCCGAGACCCAGTACTTC,CATSRVVGSETQYF
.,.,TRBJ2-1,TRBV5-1,TGCGCCAGCAGCTTTGGCGGTAGCGGAAATGAGCAGTTCTTC,CASSFGGSGNEQFF
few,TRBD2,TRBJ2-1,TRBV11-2,TGTGCCAGCAGCTTAAAAAGGACTAGCGGGAGCGCTCCCTCCTACAATGAGCAGTTCTTC,CASSLKRTSGSAPSYNEQFF
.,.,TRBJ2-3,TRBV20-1,TGCAGTGCTAGGGGATTAGGGGGGGGCACAGATACGCAGTATTTT,CSARGLGGGTDTQYF
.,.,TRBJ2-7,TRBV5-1,TGCGCCAGCAGCTTGGTACAGTACGAGCAGTACTTC,CASSLVQYEQYF
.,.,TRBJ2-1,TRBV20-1,TGCAGCAGGGGGGCTAGCGGGTTACGGAATGAGCAGTTCTTC,CSRGASGLRNEQFF
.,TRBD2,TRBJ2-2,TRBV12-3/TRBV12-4,TGTGCCAGCAGCCATGCCGCCGGGAGGTTTACCGGGGAGCTGTTTTTT,CASSHAAGRFTGELFF
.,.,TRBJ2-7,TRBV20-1,TGCAGTGCTAGAGATCCAGTCAGCCAAAACTCGTACTTC,CSARDPVSQNSYF
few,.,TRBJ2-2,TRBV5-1,TGCGCCAGCAGCCCGAAGGAGCGGAGCACCGGGGAGCTGTTTTTT,CASSPKERSTGELFF
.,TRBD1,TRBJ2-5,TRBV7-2,TGTGCCAGCAGCTTCACGACAGGGCAAGAGACCCAGTACTTC,CASSFTTGQETQYF
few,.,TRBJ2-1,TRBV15,TGTGCCACCAGCAGAGTCGACGGGACGAATTATGAGCAGTTCTTC,CATSRVDGTNYEQFF
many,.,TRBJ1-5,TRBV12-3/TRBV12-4,TGTGCCAGCAGTATGGACCGAAGCAATCAGCCCCAGCATTTT,CASSMDRSNQPQHF
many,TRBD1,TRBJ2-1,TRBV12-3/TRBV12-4,TGTGCCAGCAGTCCCGGACAGGGCAGCTTCAATGAGCAGTTCTTC,CASSPGQGSFNEQFF
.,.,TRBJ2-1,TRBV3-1,TGTGCCAGCAGCCAAGGGTTGGGGTACAATGAGCAGTTCTTC,CASSQGLGYNEQFF
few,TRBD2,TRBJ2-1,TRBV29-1,TGCAGCGTTGAAGATTGGCTAGCGGGACGGGGTGAGCAGTTCTTC,CSVEDWLAGRGEQFF
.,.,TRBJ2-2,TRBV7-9,TGTGCCAGCAGCTTCGACCTTGTTCTAACCGGGGAGCTGTTTTTT,CASSFDLVLTGELFF
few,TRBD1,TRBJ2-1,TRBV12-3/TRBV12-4,TGTGCCAGCAGGCCCGGGACAGCCCCCTACAATGAGCAGTTCTTC,CASRPGTAPYNEQFF
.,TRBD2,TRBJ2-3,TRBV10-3,TGTGCCATCAGTGAGACGACCCTGAGGGGGACTAGTAGGGCAGATACGCAGTATTTT,CAISETTLRGTSRADTQYF
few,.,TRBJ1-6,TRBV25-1,TGTGCCAGCAGTGATTGGGGTGACAGGAGGAATTCACCCCTCCACTTT,CASSDWGDRRNSPLHF
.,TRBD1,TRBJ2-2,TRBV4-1,TGCGCCAGCAGCCTCGGGACAGGGGGCGCGCACGGGGAGCTGTTTTTT,CASSLGTGGAHGELFF
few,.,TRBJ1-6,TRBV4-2,TGTGCCAGCAATCCGGCGGGGGGCATTGATTCACCCCTCCACTTT,CASNPAGGIDSPLHF